One TCR beta chain is described in this entry. Per the germline V gene, CDR1 is SGHAT and CDR2 is FQNNGV. CDR3 length: 16 amino acids. After removal of 5 bases from V and 4 bases from J, the junction contained 11 bases not matched to a gene. As handled by the study authors: Reference gene primers were amplified, and this amplification served to estimate nucleated cell counts. Clones were sequenced by immunoSEQ multiplex PCR, and TCRdb holds only the in-frame ones, with some missing. Clonal size and the V and J genes are those of that table, whereas D and trimming came from the DNA. The table records about 400,000 clones, approximately 86% of them present only once. This specimen comes from a study of blood T cell repertoires in COVID-19. Study details: Sites in the United States, Italy and Spain provided acute and convalescent COVID-19 samples. The cDNA or gDNA used as material had been derived from T cells, B-cell-depleted T cells, or PBMCs.

Enrolment of Seattle patients took place during active infection, and they were followed longitudinally. The V call is TRBV11-2, the J call TRBJ1-1; 9 bases are shared with TRBD1. This receptor was identified in a woman aged 55-75 years with COVID-19, enrolled during active disease. The sample comprised peripheral blood. In DNA, the CDR3 is TGTGCCAGCAGCCCTACCGGGACAGGGAGAGGCACTGAAGCTTTCTTT. Translated, it gives CASSPTGTGRGTEAFF.